This paragraph covers one TCR beta chain sequence. The data were obtained in a study of blood T cell repertoires in COVID-19. Germline CDR1 MDHEN, CDR2 SYDVKM. V was pared by 7 bases and J by 1 base, with 13 bases between. The CDR3 covers 14 residues. Sequencing was performed with immunoSEQ multiplex PCR; in TCRdb, only in-frame clones are kept and a portion is missing. The data hold about 280,000 clones, with approximately 90% observed a single time. The receptor's source is an older woman in a cohort exposed to, infected with or recovered from COVID-19 (not recorded which). The rearrangement links TRBV28 to TRBJ1-1; D is uncertain. Material for sequencing was PBMCs or T cells enriched from blood (not recorded which). The CDR3 DNA is TGTGCCAGCATTCCGACCGGGAAGAACACTGAAGCTTTCTTT. Protein product: CASIPTGKNTEAFF.